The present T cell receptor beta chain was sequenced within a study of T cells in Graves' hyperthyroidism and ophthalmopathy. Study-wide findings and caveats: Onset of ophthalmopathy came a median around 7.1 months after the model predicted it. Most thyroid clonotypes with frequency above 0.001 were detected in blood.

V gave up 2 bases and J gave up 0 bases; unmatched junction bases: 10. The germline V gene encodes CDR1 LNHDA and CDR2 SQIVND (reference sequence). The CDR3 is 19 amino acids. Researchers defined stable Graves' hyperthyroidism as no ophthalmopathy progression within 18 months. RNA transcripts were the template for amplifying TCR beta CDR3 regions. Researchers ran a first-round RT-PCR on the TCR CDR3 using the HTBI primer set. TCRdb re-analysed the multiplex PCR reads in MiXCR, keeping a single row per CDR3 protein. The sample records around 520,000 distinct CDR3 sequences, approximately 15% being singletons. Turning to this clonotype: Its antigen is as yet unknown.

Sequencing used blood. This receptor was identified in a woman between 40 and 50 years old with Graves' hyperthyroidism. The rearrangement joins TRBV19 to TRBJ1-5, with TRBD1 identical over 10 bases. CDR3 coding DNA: TGTGCCAGTAGTATATTTATTGACAGGGGGCTCGCTAGCAATCAGCCCCAGCATTTT. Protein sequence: CASSIFIDRGLASNQPQHF.